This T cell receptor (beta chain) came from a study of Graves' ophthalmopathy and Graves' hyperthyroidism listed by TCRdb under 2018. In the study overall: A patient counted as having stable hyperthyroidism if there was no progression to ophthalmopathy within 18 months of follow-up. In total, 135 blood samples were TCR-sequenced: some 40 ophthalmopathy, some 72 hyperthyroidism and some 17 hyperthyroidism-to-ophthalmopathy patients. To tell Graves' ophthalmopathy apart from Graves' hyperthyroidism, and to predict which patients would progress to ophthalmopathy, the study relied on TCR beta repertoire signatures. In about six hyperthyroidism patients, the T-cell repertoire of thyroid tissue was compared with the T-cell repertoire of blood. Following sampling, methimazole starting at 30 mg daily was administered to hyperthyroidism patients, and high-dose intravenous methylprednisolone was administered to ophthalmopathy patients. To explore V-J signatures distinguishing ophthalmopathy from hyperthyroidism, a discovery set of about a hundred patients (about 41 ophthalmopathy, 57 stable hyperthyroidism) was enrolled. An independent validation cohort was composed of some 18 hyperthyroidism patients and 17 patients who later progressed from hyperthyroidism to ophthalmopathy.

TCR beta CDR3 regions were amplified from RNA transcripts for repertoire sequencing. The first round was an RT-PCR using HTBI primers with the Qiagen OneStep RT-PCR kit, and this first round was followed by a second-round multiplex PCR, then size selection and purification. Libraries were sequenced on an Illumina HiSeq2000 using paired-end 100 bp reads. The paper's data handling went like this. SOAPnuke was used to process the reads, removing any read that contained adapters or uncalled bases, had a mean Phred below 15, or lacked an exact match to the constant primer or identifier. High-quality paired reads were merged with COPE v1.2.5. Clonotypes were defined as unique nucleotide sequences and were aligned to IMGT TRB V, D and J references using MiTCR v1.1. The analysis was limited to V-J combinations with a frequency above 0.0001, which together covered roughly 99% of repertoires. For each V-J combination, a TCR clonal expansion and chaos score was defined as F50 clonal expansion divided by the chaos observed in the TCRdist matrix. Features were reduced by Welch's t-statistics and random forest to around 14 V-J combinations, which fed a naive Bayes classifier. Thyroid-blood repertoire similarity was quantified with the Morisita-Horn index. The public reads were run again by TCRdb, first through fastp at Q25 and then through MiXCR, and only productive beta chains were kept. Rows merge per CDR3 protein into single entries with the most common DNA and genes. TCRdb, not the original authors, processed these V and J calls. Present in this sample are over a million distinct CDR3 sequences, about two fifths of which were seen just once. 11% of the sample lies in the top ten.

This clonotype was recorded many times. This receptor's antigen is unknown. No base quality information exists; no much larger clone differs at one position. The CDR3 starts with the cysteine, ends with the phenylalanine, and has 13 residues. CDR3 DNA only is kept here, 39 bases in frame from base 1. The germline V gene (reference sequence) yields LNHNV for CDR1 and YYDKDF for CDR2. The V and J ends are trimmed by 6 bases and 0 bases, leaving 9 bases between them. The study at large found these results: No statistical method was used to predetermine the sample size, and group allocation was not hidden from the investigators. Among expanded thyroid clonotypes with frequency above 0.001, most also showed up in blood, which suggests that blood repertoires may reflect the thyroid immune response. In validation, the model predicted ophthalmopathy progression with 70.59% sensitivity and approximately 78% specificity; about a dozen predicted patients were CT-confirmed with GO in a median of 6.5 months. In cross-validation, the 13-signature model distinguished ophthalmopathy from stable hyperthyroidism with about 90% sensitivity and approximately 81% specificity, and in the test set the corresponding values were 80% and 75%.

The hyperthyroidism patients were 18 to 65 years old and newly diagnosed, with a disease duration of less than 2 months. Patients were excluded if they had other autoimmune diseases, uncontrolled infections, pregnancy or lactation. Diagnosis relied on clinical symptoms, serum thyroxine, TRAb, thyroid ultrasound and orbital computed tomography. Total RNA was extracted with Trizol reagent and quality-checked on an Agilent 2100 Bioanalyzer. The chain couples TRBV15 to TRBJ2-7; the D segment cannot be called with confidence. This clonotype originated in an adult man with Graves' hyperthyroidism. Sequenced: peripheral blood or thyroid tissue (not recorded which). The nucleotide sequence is TGTGCCACCAGGGGCAGGAACTCCTACGAGCAGTACTTC. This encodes CATRGRNSYEQYF.